This T cell receptor beta chain was sequenced for a study of T cell responses to AZD1222 COVID-19 vaccine. The germline CDR1 and CDR2 sequences are MNHEY and SMNVEV (reference sequence). There are 14 residues in the CDR3. V shed 5 bases, J shed 4 bases, and the junction held 5 bases outside the gene matches. Findings and caveats of the study: Donors skewed white British and female; clonal diversity was possibly underestimated. Repertoires were sampled only after the peak T cell response. Spike-specific TCR breadth rose after two AZD1222 doses, and depth rose as well.

In its sample, this clone was seen once. Its antigen remains unknown. Some clones are missing from TCRdb's copy, which holds only in-frame ones; the method was immunoSEQ multiplex PCR. In the table there are about 160,000 clones, roughly nine tenths of which are singletons. V usage is TRBV27 and J usage is TRBJ2-5; 9 bases agree with TRBD1. The origin of this receptor is an adult in good health. The sample consisted of peripheral blood, taken on day 0 of MenACWY control vaccination. DNA for the CDR3: TGTGCCAGCAGTAAACAGGGGGCGCGAGAGACCCAGTACTTC. Translation: CASSKQGARETQYF.